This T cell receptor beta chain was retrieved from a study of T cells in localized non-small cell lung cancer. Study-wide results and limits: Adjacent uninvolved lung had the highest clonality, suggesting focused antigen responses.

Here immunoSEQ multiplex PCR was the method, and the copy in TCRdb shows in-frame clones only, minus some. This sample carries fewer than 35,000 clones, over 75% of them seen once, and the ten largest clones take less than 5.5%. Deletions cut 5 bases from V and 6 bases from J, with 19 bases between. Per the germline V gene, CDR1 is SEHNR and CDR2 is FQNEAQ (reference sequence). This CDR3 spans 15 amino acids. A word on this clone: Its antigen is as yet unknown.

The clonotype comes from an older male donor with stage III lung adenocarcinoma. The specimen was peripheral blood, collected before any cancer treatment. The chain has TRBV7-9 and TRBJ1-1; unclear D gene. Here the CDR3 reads CASSPRPGLSSEAFF. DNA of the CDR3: TGTGCCAGCAGCCCAAGGCCGGGTCTTAGCTCTGAAGCTTTCTTT.